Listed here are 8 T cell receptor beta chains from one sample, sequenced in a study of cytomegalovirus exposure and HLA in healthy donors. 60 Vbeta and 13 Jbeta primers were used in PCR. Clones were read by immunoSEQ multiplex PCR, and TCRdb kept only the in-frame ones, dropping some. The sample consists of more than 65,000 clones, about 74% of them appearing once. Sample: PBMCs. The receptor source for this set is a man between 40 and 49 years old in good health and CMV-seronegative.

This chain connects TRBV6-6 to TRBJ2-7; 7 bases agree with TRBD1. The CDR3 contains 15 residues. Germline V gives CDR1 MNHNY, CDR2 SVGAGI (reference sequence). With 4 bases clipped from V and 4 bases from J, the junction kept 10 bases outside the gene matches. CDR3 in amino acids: CASSSPTGLGYEQYF. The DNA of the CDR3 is TGTGCCAGCAGTTCACCGACAGGGTTGGGATACGAGCAGTACTTC.

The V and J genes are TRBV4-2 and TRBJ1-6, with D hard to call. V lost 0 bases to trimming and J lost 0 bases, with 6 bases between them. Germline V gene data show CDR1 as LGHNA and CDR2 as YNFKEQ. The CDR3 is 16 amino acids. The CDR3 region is CASSQDHSSYNSPLHF. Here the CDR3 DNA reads TGTGCCAGCAGCCAAGATCACAGCTCCTATAATTCACCCCTCCACTTT.

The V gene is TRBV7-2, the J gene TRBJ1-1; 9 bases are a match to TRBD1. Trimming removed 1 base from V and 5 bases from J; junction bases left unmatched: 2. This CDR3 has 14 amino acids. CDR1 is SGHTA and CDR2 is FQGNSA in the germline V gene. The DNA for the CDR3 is TGTGCCAGCAGCTTAGACAGGGGGCAGACTGAAGCTTTCTTT. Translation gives CASSLDRGQTEAFF.

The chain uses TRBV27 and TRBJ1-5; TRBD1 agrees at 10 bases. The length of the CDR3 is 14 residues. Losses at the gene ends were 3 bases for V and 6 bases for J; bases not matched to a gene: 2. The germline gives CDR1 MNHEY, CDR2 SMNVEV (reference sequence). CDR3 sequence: CASSLGQGSQPQHF. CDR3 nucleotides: TGTGCCAGCAGTTTGGGACAGGGGAGTCAGCCCCAGCATTTT.

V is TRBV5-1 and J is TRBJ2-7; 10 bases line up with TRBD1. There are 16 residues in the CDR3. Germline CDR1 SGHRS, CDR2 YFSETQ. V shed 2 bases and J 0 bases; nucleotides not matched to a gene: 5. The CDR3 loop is CASSFPTGGLSYEQYF. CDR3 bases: TGCGCCAGCAGCTTTCCGACAGGGGGCCTCTCCTACGAGCAGTACTTC. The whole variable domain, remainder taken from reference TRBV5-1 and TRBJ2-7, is KAGVTQTPRYLIKTRGQQVTLSCSPISGHRSVSWYQQTPGQGLQFLFEYFSETQRNKGNFPGRFSGRQFSNSRSEMNVSTLELGDSALYLCASSFPTGGLSYEQYFGPGTRLTVT.

CDR3 bases: TGTGCCAGTAGCCCGGGGGGGCCCCGCCAAGAGACCCAGTACTTC. This encodes CASSPGGPRQETQYF. The chain joins TRBV19 to TRBJ2-5; 8 nucleotides agree with TRBD2. V dropped 6 bases and J dropped 1; count of bases not matched to a gene: 7. The germline V gene has CDR1 LNHDA and CDR2 SQIVND (reference sequence). The CDR3 sequence is 15 residues long. Variable domain in full (rest from reference TRBV19 and TRBJ2-5): DGGITQSPKYLFRKEGQNVTLSCEQNLNHDAMYWYRQDPGQGLRLIYYSQIVNDFQKGDIAEGYSVSREKKESFPLTVTSAQKNPTAFYLCASSPGGPRQETQYFGPGTRLLVL.

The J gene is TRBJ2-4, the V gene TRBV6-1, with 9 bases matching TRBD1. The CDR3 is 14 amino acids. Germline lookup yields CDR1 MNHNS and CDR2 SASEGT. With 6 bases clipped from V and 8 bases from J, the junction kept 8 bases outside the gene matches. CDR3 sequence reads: CASSPGTGWDIQYF. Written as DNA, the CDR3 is TGTGCCAGCAGCCCCGGGACAGGGTGGGACATTCAGTACTTC.

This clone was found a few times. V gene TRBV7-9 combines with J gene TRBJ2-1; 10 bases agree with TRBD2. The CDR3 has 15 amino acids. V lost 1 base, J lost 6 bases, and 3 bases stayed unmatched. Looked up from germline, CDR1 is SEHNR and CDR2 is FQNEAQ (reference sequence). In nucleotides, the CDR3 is TGTGCCAGCAGCTTAGGTAGCGGGGGGAGCAATGAGCAGTTCTTC. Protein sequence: CASSLGSGGSNEQFF.